This TCR beta chain was recorded in a study of shared T cell receptors in the human thymus. CDR3 length equals 12 residues. The germline gives CDR1 MDHEN, CDR2 SYDVKM. Trimming removed 5 bases at V and 5 bases at J, with 9 bases between. Clones were read by immunoSEQ multiplex PCR, and TCRdb kept only the in-frame ones, dropping some. Among hundreds of thousands of clones listed, approximately 89% were seen once. The data also belong to a second study, concerning human thymus T cells. That study reports: Serving as donors were healthy Finnish infants, each of whom was having open corrective surgery for congenital heart defects. The study used thymus tissue resected during corrective heart surgery. Repertoires sampled from thymus and blood appeared biased in V and J gene usage. Unrelated people showed highly overlapping thymic repertoires, related research reported.

The chain combines TRBV28 with TRBJ1-2; D remains unclear. The receptor's source is a boy younger than two with a congenital heart defect. Sample: thymocytes. DNA of the CDR3: TGTGCCAGCAGTCTACCCTGGTATGGCTACACCTTC. It translates to CASSLPWYGYTF.